The 20 T cell receptor beta chains in this list originate from one sample, sequenced in a study of T cell responses to AZD1222 COVID-19 vaccine. TCRdb's copy holds only in-frame clones and misses some; the assay was immunoSEQ multiplex PCR. The table shows approximately 110,000 clones, with approximately 84% occurring only once. Sequences were derived from peripheral blood, sampled on day 0 of AZD1222 vaccination. All receptors derive from an adult in good health.

This rearrangement joins TRBV6-5 to TRBJ1-4; no clear D gene. V dropped 9 bases and J dropped 0 bases, with 5 bases sitting between them. Germline-derived CDR1 and CDR2 are MNHEY and SVGAGI. This CDR3 has 12 amino acids. In nucleotides, the CDR3 is TGTGCCAGTCGGGCAACTAATGAAAAACTGTTTTTT. Amino acids: CASRATNEKLFF.

The chain recombines TRBV3-1 (or the pseudogene TRBV3-2) with TRBJ2-2; 7 bases agree with TRBD2. The CDR3 contains 15 residues. The germline V gene has CDR1 LGHDT and CDR2 YNNKEL (reference sequence). The trim removed 5 bases at V and 1 base at J, leaving 4 bases unmatched. CDR3 sequence (DNA): TGTGCCAGCAGCGCCGGACTAGTGAACACCGGGGAGCTGTTTTTT. Residues: CASSAGLVNTGELFF.

This clone has a single count. At one end the junction does not follow the germline gene, possibly because of a read error. The gene calls are TRBV5-1 and TRBJ2-7, with TRBD1 as a possible D gene (5 bases). Looked up from germline, CDR1 is SGHRS and CDR2 is YFSETQ. The CDR3 contains 13 residues. CDR3 bases: TGCGCCAGCAGTTTGGGCAGGGCGGACGAGCAGTACTTC. Its translation is CASSLGRADEQYF.

This chain uses TRBV24-1 with TRBJ1-1; D unclear. The CDR3 is 15 amino acids. Per germline, CDR1 KGHDR and CDR2 SFDVKD. V lost 3 bases, J lost 5 bases, and 15 bases lay in between. The CDR3 DNA follows: TGTGCCACCAGTGATCCTTCCCTTGGGGAGACTGAAGCTTTCTTT. Residues: CATSDPSLGETEAFF.

The chain recombines TRBV18 with TRBJ2-1, with D uncertain. Per the germline V gene, CDR1 is KGHSH and CDR2 is LQKENI. Trimming left V 2 bases short and J 2 bases short, with 7 bases between. This CDR3 has 14 amino acids. Written as DNA, the CDR3 is TGTGCCAGCTCACCAGACCGTACCTACAATGAGCAGTTCTTC. This translates into CASSPDRTYNEQFF.

This chain connects TRBV5-6 to TRBJ1-5; TRBD1 is a possible D gene (5 bases). The CDR3 has 15 residues. In germline, CDR1 is SGHDT, CDR2 YYEEEE. V was trimmed by 2 bases and J by 5 bases, leaving 14 bases between them. DNA of the CDR3: TGTGCCAGCAGCTTCTCGGGACCGAGAGATCAGCCCCAGCATTTT. Its protein is CASSFSGPRDQPQHF. The variable domain in full, completed from reference TRBV5-6 and TRBJ1-5, reads DAGVTQSPTHLIKTRGQQVTLRCSPKSGHDTVSWYQQALGQGPQFIFQYYEEEERQRGNFPDRFSGHQFPNYSSELNVNALLLGDSALYLCASSFSGPRDQPQHFGDGTRLSIL.

The chain joins TRBV19 to TRBJ1-5; no clear D gene. Trimming removed 4 bases at V and 2 bases at J, with 12 bases between. This CDR3 is built from 15 residues. Germline-derived CDR1 and CDR2 are LNHDA and SQIVND (reference sequence). CDR3 DNA sequence: TGTGCCAGTAGTACGGGGATAAGGGGCAATCAGCCCCAGCATTTT. Amino acids: CASSTGIRGNQPQHF.

The chain couples TRBV5-8 to TRBJ2-4, with a weak D call TRBD2 (6 bases). V was trimmed by 4 bases and J by 8 bases, leaving 25 bases between them. This CDR3 is 17 amino acids long. CDR1 SGHTS and CDR2 YDEGEE come from the germline V gene. For the CDR3, the DNA is TGTGCCAGCAGCCCAGGAGGTATCGGCGGGGTTGCGGACATTCAGTACTTC. As protein: CASSPGGIGGVADIQYF.

This clone was observed once. The V gene is TRBV15, the J gene TRBJ2-7, with TRBD1 matching 9 bases. This CDR3 spans 14 amino acids. Germline V gives CDR1 LNHNV, CDR2 YYDKDF (reference sequence). J was trimmed by 3 bases and V by 1 base; bases with no gene match: 1. CDR3 DNA sequence: TGTGCCACCAGCAGAGGGACAGGGGTCTACGAGCAGTACTTC. Amino acid sequence: CATSRGTGVYEQYF.

This clone has just a few counts. V usage is TRBV7-2 and J usage is TRBJ1-3; the D is unclear. V gave up 0 bases and J gave up 0 bases, with 6 bases separating them. Per the germline V gene, CDR1 is SGHTA and CDR2 is FQGNSA. The CDR3 has 15 residues. CDR3 in amino acids: CASSLASGSGNTIYF. CDR3 DNA sequence: TGTGCCAGCAGCTTAGCTTCGGGCTCTGGAAACACCATATATTTT.

In its sample, this clone was seen a few times. The chain carries TRBV2 and TRBJ2-7, with D possibly matching TRBD2 (5 bases). With 5 bases removed from V and 9 bases from J, the gap between germline ends came to 17 bases. CDR1 is SNHLY, CDR2 FYNNEI, per germline. The CDR3 extends over 13 amino acids. As DNA, the CDR3 is TGTGCCAGCAGTAAGACCGGACTGGATCCGCAGTACTTC. It codes for CASSKTGLDPQYF. Using reference TRBV2 and TRBJ2-7 for the parts outside the CDR3, the full variable domain is EPEVTQTPSHQVTQMGQEVILRCVPISNHLYFYWYRQILGQKVEFLVSFYNNEISEKSEIFDDQFSVERPDGSNFTLKIRSTKLEDSAMYFCASSKTGLDPQYFGPGTRLTVT.

The chain couples TRBV4-2 to TRBJ1-1; tentative D call: TRBD1 (5 bases). The V gene's germline CDR1 is LGHNA and CDR2 YNFKEQ. Trimming shortened V by 1 base and J by 0 bases, and 12 bases separated the two germline ends. The CDR3 contains 16 residues. The CDR3 spells CASSQGAGNMNTEAFF. The DNA for the CDR3 is TGTGCCAGCAGCCAAGGGGCAGGGAACATGAACACTGAAGCTTTCTTT.

The chain is built from TRBV10-1 and TRBJ2-3, with D unclear. Germline values: CDR1 WNHNN, CDR2 SYGVQD (reference sequence). The CDR3 has 12 residues. The germline V and J ends were trimmed by 4 bases and 0 bases, with 2 bases remaining between them. The CDR3 DNA reads TGCGCCAGCAGTGCGAGCACAGATACGCAGTATTTT. It encodes CASSASTDTQYF.

This clone was picked up a small number of times. V is TRBV12-2 and J is TRBJ2-7; the table's D call TRBD2 went unverified against the DNA. TRBV12-2 is labeled a pseudogene. The CDR3 contains 16 residues. In nucleotides, the CDR3 is TGTGCAAGTCGCTTAGAAGAACTAGCGAACTGCTACGAGCAGTACTTC. Translating it yields CASRLEELANCYEQYF.

This chain joins TRBV19 and TRBJ2-1; 7 bases map to TRBD1. V trimming: 2 bases; J trimming: 2 bases; junction bases outside the gene matches: 6. Germline values: CDR1 LNHDA, CDR2 SQIVND (reference sequence). There are 16 residues in the CDR3. The CDR3 loop is CASSIWAGGAYNEQFF. In DNA form, the CDR3 reads TGTGCCAGTAGTATATGGGCAGGGGGTGCCTACAATGAGCAGTTCTTC.

The chain is built from TRBV24-1 and TRBJ1-1; 9 bases map to TRBD1. V was clipped by 5 bases and J by 3 bases; unmatched bases: 3. This CDR3 spans 14 amino acids. Looked up from germline, CDR1 is KGHDR and CDR2 is SFDVKD. The CDR3 region is CATSATGGYTEAFF. DNA of the CDR3: TGTGCCACCAGTGCAACAGGGGGCTACACTGAAGCTTTCTTT.

V gene TRBV10-2 combines with J gene TRBJ1-1; no clear D gene. The CDR3 sequence is 14 residues long. Trimming shortened V by 1 base and J by 1 base, and 7 bases separated the two germline ends. From germline, CDR1 is WSHSY and CDR2 SAAADI. The CDR3 loop is CASSELLGNTEAFF. CDR3 nucleotide sequence: TGCGCCAGCAGTGAGTTACTAGGGAACACTGAAGCTTTCTTT.

CDR3 in DNA: TGCGCCAGCAGCTGGCAGACAGGGATGAACACTGAAGCTTTCTTT. It specifies CASSWQTGMNTEAFF. The chain links TRBV5-1 to TRBJ1-1; 7 bases match TRBD1. Per the germline V gene, CDR1 is SGHRS and CDR2 is YFSETQ. With 3 bases clipped from V and 0 bases from J, the junction kept 5 bases outside the gene matches. The CDR3 has 15 amino acids.

This clone was seen only a few times. The chain links TRBV7-9 to TRBJ2-7; the match to TRBD1 covers 8 bases. The CDR3 is 15 amino acids. CDR1 SEHNR and CDR2 FQNEAQ come from the germline V gene (reference sequence). After removal of 0 bases from V and 4 bases from J, the junction contained 5 bases not matched to a gene. The chain's CDR3 is CASSLAQGAQYEQYF. The CDR3 region has the DNA TGTGCCAGCAGCTTAGCTCAGGGGGCGCAGTACGAGCAGTACTTC.

The V call is TRBV28, the J call TRBJ2-2, with D perhaps matching TRBD2 (5 bases). Germline CDR1 and CDR2: MDHEN and SYDVKM. This CDR3 has 15 residues. Trimming left V 3 bases short and J 4 bases short, with 12 bases between. CDR3 nucleotides: TGTGCCAGCAGTTTGAGCCCAGGAGGCACCGGGGAGCTGTTTTTT. Protein sequence: CASSLSPGGTGELFF.